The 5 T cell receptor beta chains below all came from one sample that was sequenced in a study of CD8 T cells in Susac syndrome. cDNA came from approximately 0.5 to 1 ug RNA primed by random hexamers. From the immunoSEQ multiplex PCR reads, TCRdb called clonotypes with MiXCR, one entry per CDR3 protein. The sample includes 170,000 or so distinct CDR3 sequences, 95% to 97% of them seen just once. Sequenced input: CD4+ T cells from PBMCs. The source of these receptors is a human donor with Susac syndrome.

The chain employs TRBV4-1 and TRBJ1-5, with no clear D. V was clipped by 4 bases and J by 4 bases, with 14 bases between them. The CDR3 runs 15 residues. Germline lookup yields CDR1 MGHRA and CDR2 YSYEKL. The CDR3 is CASSLSEDGNQPQHF. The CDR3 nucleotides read TGCGCCAGCAGCCTCTCCGAAGACGGGAATCAGCCCCAGCATTTT.

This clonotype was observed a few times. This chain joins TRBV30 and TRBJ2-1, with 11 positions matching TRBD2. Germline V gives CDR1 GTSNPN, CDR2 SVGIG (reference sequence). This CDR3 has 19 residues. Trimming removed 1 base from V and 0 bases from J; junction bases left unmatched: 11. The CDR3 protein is CAWSAPGLAVSSSYNEQFF. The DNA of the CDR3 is TGTGCCTGGAGTGCACCGGGACTAGCGGTCTCTAGCTCCTACAATGAGCAGTTCTTC.

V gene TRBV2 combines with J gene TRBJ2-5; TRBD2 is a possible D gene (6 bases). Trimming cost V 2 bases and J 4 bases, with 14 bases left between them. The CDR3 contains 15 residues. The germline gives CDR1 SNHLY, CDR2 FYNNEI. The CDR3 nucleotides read TGTGCCAGCAGTGAACGGGGGAGGCGAGGAGAGACCCAGTACTTC. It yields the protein CASSERGRRGETQYF.

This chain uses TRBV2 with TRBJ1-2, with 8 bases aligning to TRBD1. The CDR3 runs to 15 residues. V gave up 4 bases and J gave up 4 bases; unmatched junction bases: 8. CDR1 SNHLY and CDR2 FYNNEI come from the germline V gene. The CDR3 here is CASSVFSTGVYGYTF. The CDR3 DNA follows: TGTGCCAGCAGTGTGTTCTCGACAGGGGTCTATGGCTACACCTTC.

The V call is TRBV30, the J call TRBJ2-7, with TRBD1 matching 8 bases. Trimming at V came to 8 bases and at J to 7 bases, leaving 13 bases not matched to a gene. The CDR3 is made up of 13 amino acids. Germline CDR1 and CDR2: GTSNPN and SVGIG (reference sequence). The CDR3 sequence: CALVRQGAREQYF. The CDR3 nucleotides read TGTGCCCTGGTCAGGCAGGGGGCGAGGGAGCAGTACTTC. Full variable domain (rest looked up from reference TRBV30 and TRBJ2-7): SQTIHQWPATLVQPVGSPLSLECTVEGTSNPNLYWYRQAAGRGLQLLFYSVGIGQISSEVPQNLSASRPQDRQFILSSKKLLLSDSGFYLCALVRQGAREQYFGPGTRLTVT.